Listed here are 11 T cell receptor beta chains from one sample, sequenced in a study of T cells after yellow fever vaccination. TCRdb re-called the 5' RACE reads with MiXCR, one entry per CDR3 protein. The sample yields 450,000 to 550,000 distinct CDR3 sequences, about 19% seen once. The starting material was PBMCs, obtained 15 days after the yellow fever booster vaccination. The receptor set was obtained from a young man who received the YFV17D yellow fever vaccine.

This clonotype was found a few times. The V call is TRBV20-1, the J call TRBJ2-7; TRBD1 is a possible D gene (7 bases). Germline values: CDR1 DFQATT, CDR2 SNEGSKA (reference sequence). Trimming shortened V by 6 bases and J by 0 bases, and 12 bases separated the two germline ends. The CDR3 contains 13 residues. The CDR3 protein is CSAAGQSSYEQYF. As DNA, the CDR3 is TGCAGTGCCGCGGGACAGAGCTCCTACGAGCAGTACTTC.

This chain uses TRBV29-1 with TRBJ2-2, with 13 bases matching TRBD2. Unmatched junction bases numbered 5, after V lost 7 bases and J lost 6 bases. CDR3 length: 14 residues. The germline V gene encodes CDR1 SQVTM and CDR2 ANQGSEA. The CDR3 spells CSAGTSGTPGELFF. CDR3 bases: TGCAGCGCCGGGACTAGCGGGACCCCCGGGGAGCTGTTTTTT.

This chain joins TRBV7-2 and TRBJ2-1; 10 bases match TRBD1. J gave up 4 bases and V 4 bases, and 10 bases lay outside the gene matches. The CDR3 is 17 residues long. Germline V lookup: CDR1 SGHTA, CDR2 FQGNSA. The CDR3 sequence: CASSSVGQGSTYNEQFF. The CDR3 DNA reads as TGTGCCAGCAGCTCCGTGGGACAGGGGTCTACATACAATGAGCAGTTCTTC. Complete variable domain (other parts from reference TRBV7-2 and TRBJ2-1): GAGVSQSPSNKVTEKGKDVELRCDPISGHTALYWYRQSLGQGLEFLIYFQGNSAPDKSGLPSDRFSAERTGGSVSTLTIQRTQQEDSAVYLCASSSVGQGSTYNEQFFGPGTRLTVL.

The count of this clonotype is one. This chain joins TRBV18 and TRBJ2-1; 8 nucleotides align to TRBD2. Losses at the gene ends were 5 bases for V and 7 bases for J; bases not matched to a gene: 13. The CDR3 runs 16 residues. The germline gives CDR1 KGHSH, CDR2 LQKENI. Here the CDR3 reads CASSTNYGRALNEQFF. In DNA form, the CDR3 reads TGTGCCAGCTCAACCAATTACGGGAGGGCCCTTAATGAGCAGTTCTTC.

The V gene is TRBV7-9, the J gene TRBJ2-3; TRBD1 or TRBD2 may be the D gene (7 bases each). Trimming removed 3 bases from V and 1 base from J, with 14 bases in between. The CDR3 contains 16 residues. Germline values: CDR1 SEHNR, CDR2 FQNEAQ (reference sequence). The CDR3 DNA reads as TGTGCCAGCAGCTTTTGGGAGGGGGCCGGCACAGATACGCAGTATTTT. This gives the protein CASSFWEGAGTDTQYF.

The chain links TRBV12-3 or TRBV12-4 to TRBJ2-7; D uncertain. CDR3 length: 12 amino acids. V was pared by 5 bases and J by 4 bases, with 9 bases between. The CDR3 nucleotides are TGTGCCAGCAGTGGGATCGATTACGAGCAGTACTTC. Translated, it gives CASSGIDYEQYF.

This clonotype came up a few times. In DNA, the CDR3 is TGTGCCAGCAGCTTCATAGGGGTTGGGGGGGCCATGAACACTGAAGCTTTCTTT. It specifies CASSFIGVGGAMNTEAFF. V and J are TRBV11-2 and TRBJ1-1; D perhaps matches TRBD1 (6 bases). CDR1 and CDR2 from the germline V gene are SGHAT and FQNNGV. The CDR3 is 18 amino acids. Trimming pared 3 bases from V and 0 bases from J, leaving 20 bases between.

The rearrangement links TRBV12-3 or TRBV12-4 to TRBJ2-7, with D perhaps matching TRBD2 (5 bases). Trimming took off 6 bases at V and 3 bases at J, with 18 bases between the two ends. This CDR3 contains 15 residues. The DNA of the CDR3 is TGTGCCAGCAGCTTAATCGGGAACACACACTACGAGCAGTACTTC. Translating it yields CASSLIGNTHYEQYF.

The chain recombines TRBV12-3 or TRBV12-4 with TRBJ2-7, with D perhaps being TRBD1 or TRBD2 (5 bases each). The V end lost 6 bases, the J end lost 4 bases, and 13 bases lay between the germline ends. The CDR3 runs 13 residues. As DNA, the CDR3 is TGTGCCAGCAGGGGTGGGGGATTGTACGAGCAGTACTTC. It codes for CASRGGGLYEQYF.

CDR3 region: CSASMGGTYNSPLHF. The CDR3 DNA follows: TGCAGTGCTAGCATGGGAGGCACCTATAATTCACCCCTCCACTTT. This chain joins TRBV20-1 and TRBJ1-6, with no clear D. Germline V gene sequence: CDR1 DFQATT, CDR2 SNEGSKA (reference sequence). V gave up 3 bases and J gave up 2 bases, with 11 bases separating them. This CDR3 comprises 15 residues.

This clonotype was seen a few times. The V call is TRBV29-1, the J call TRBJ2-2; TRBD1 aligns across 8 bases. The CDR3 runs 13 residues. V lost 7 bases, J lost 3 bases, and 4 bases stayed unmatched. Germline CDR1 is SQVTM and CDR2 is ANQGSEA. The CDR3 is CSGQGMDTGELFF. The CDR3 coding sequence is TGCAGCGGACAGGGGATGGACACCGGGGAGCTGTTTTTT.